These 13 T cell receptor beta chains were all obtained from the same sample, sequenced in a study of CXCR3-negative and CXCR3-positive naive CD8 T cells. TRB cDNA libraries were made by UMI-labeled 5' RACE. TCRdb reprocessed the 5' RACE reads and reports one entry per CDR3 protein, with no DNA. This sample's table reports some 48,000 distinct CDR3 sequences. The material sequenced was naive CXCR3- CD8+ T cells from blood. Subset noted: CD45RO-CCR7+CD27+CD95- naive CD8+ T cells lacking CXCR3 (TNR3-). The receptors were sampled from a human donor in good health. Some clones in this sample may be carry-over from other donors' samples.

The chain links TRBV28 to TRBJ2-2; no DNA is available, so the TRBD2 call from TCRdb remains unchecked. Germline CDR1 reads MDHEN; CDR2 reads SYDVKM. The CDR3 is made up of 19 amino acids. Here the CDR3 reads CASSPSWFAGRENTGELFF.

This chain joins TRBV5-1 and TRBJ2-7; absent DNA, TCRdb's TRBD2 call cannot be checked. The CDR3 runs 15 residues. CDR1 is SGHRS and CDR2 is YFSETQ in the germline V gene. The CDR3 loop is CASSWTTGGSYEQYF.

The gene calls are TRBV28 and TRBJ2-7; with no DNA, the TCRdb D assignment of TRBD2 cannot be verified. CDR3 length equals 14 residues. CDR1 is MDHEN, CDR2 SYDVKM, per germline. The CDR3 protein is CASSPEGYRYEQYF.

The chain couples TRBV12-3 or TRBV12-4 to TRBJ1-1; absent DNA, TCRdb's TRBD1 call cannot be checked. The CDR3 runs to 14 residues. The CDR3 loop is CASTWGTMNTEAFF.

The chain has TRBV29-1 and TRBJ2-1; TCRdb lists TRBD2, though no DNA is available to test this call. This CDR3 region has 15 residues. Per germline, CDR1 SQVTM and CDR2 ANQGSEA. The CDR3 region is CSVSGVGTSGHEQFF.

This rearrangement joins TRBV4-3 to TRBJ2-3; the D call from TCRdb, TRBD2, cannot be confirmed without DNA. The CDR3 is 17 amino acids. Per germline, CDR1 LGHNA and CDR2 YSLEER. Here the CDR3 reads CASSHLTSGGGTDTQYF.

The V gene is TRBV28, the J gene TRBJ2-7; TCRdb outputs TRBD1, but without DNA this stays unchecked. The germline gives CDR1 MDHEN, CDR2 SYDVKM. The CDR3 has 12 amino acids. The CDR3 reads CASRERGNEQYF. The full variable domain, completed using reference TRBV28 and TRBJ2-7, is DVKVTQSSRYLVKRTGEKVFLECVQDMDHENMFWYRQDPGLGLRLIYFSYDVKMKEKGDIPEGYSVSREKKERFSLILESASTNQTSMYLCASRERGNEQYFGPGTRLTVT.

The chain uses TRBV4-1 and TRBJ2-7; TCRdb lists TRBD2, though no DNA is available to test this call. CDR3 length equals 13 residues. The germline CDR1 and CDR2 sequences are MGHRA and YSYEKL. CDR3: CASSKTSGYEQYF.

The CDR3 reads CASRPYGTENSPLHF. V is TRBV27 and J is TRBJ1-6; TCRdb designates TRBD1, a call that cannot be tested without DNA. This CDR3 comprises 15 residues. Germline CDR1 and CDR2: MNHEY and SMNVEV (reference sequence).

The genes are TRBV5-4 and TRBJ2-3. CDR1 is SGHNT and CDR2 is YYREEE in the germline V gene (reference sequence). This CDR3 comprises 14 residues. CDR3 sequence reads: CASSPTFDTDTQYF.

This chain links TRBV5-1 with TRBJ1-6. The CDR3 contains 13 residues. CDR1 and CDR2 from the germline V gene are SGHRS and YFSETQ. The CDR3 loop reads CASSLDGGSPLHF. Together with reference TRBV5-1 and TRBJ1-6, the CDR3 gives the full variable domain: KAGVTQTPRYLIKTRGQQVTLSCSPISGHRSVSWYQQTPGQGLQFLFEYFSETQRNKGNFPGRFSGRQFSNSRSEMNVSTLELGDSALYLCASSLDGGSPLHFGNGTRLTVT.

This chain links TRBV27 with TRBJ1-2; no DNA is available, so the TRBD1 call from TCRdb remains unchecked. The germline V gene encodes CDR1 MNHEY and CDR2 SMNVEV (reference sequence). The CDR3 contains 15 residues. The chain's CDR3 is CASSLRTGGSYGYTF.

The chain employs TRBV28 and TRBJ2-4. Per germline, CDR1 MDHEN and CDR2 SYDVKM. This CDR3 contains 14 residues. This CDR3 reads CASGKSDAKNIQYF.